Shown below are 20 T cell receptor beta chains from a single sample sequenced in a study of blood T cells in healthy people across ages. Using a J-beta primer mix together with a sample-barcoded 5' primer, a second PCR was run for roughly 7 to 11 cycles. TCRdb fed the 5' RACE reads into MiXCR, producing one record per CDR3 protein. This repertoire shows roughly 1.5 million distinct CDR3 sequences, about 45% found once; its top ten account for more than 4%. Sequenced sample: blood. The receptors were gathered from a woman aged 18-29 years in good health.

Details on this clonotype: A much larger clone is a single base away; this may be a read error. The CDR3 loop is CNVARDPKGTYEQYF. CDR3 in DNA: TGCAACGTTGCGCGGGATCCTAAAGGGACCTACGAGCAGTACTTC. This sequence joins TRBV29-1 and TRBJ2-7, with D possibly TRBD2 on 6 matching bases. There are 15 residues in the CDR3. The germline V gene has CDR1 SQVTM and CDR2 ANQGSEA.

The chain uses TRBV7-9 and TRBJ2-1, with D possibly being TRBD1 or TRBD2 (5 bases each). Germline assignment: CDR1 SEHNR and CDR2 FQNEAQ (reference sequence). Trimming removed 5 bases from V and 0 bases from J, with 14 bases in between. This CDR3 contains 16 residues. The CDR3 DNA reads TGTGCCAGCAGCGTCGTGGGGGAAAGCTCCTACAATGAGCAGTTCTTC. It translates to CASSVVGESSYNEQFF.

This clonotype was observed many times. This chain joins TRBV9 and TRBJ2-3, with TRBD2 identical over 10 bases. Trimming removed 6 bases from V and 4 bases from J; junction bases left unmatched: 8. CDR1 and CDR2 (germline): SGDLS, YYNGEE. This CDR3 spans 15 amino acids. In DNA, the CDR3 is TGTGCCAGCACCCCCAGCGGGGGGGGAGCAGATACGCAGTATTTT. Translating it yields CASTPSGGGADTQYF.

This clonotype was found a few times. This rearrangement joins TRBV9 to TRBJ2-1; 7 nucleotides line up with TRBD1. V lost 2 bases, J lost 0 bases, and 11 bases stayed unmatched. Germline V lookup: CDR1 SGDLS, CDR2 YYNGEE. This CDR3 is 18 amino acids long. The CDR3 coding sequence is TGTGCCAGCAGCGTCACTCCGGACAGGCTGAGCTCCTACAATGAGCAGTTCTTC. It yields the protein CASSVTPDRLSSYNEQFF.

This chain links TRBV2 with TRBJ2-7; possible D gene TRBD2, 6 bases. The V gene's germline CDR1 is SNHLY and CDR2 FYNNEI. CDR3 length: 15 residues. Trimming cost V 1 base and J 1 base, with 11 bases left between them. CDR3 region: CASSEVEGRSYEQYF. The DNA of the CDR3 is TGTGCCAGCAGTGAAGTGGAGGGCAGGTCCTACGAGCAGTACTTC.

The chain is built from TRBV29-1 and TRBJ1-2; tentatively, D is TRBD1 (5 bases). Between the trimmed V and J ends, which lost 4 bases and 2 bases, there was a span of 14 bases. CDR1 and CDR2 from the germline V gene are SQVTM and ANQGSEA. The CDR3 contains 14 residues. In DNA form, the CDR3 reads TGCAGCGTTGCAGAACGACGACAGAACTATGGCTACACCTTC. Its translation: CSVAERRQNYGYTF.

V and J are TRBV14 and TRBJ2-5; D not resolved. With 2 bases removed from V and 11 bases from J, the gap between germline ends came to 15 bases. Germline V lookup: CDR1 SGHDN, CDR2 FVKESK. This CDR3 is 13 amino acids long. CDR3 protein: CASSQSRWNEQYF. The CDR3 nucleotides read TGTGCCAGCAGCCAATCGAGGTGGAATGAGCAGTACTTC.

This clonotype was seen at least ten times. V is TRBV29-1 and J is TRBJ1-2, with D hard to call. The CDR3 spans 14 residues. CDR1 and CDR2 from the germline V gene are SQVTM and ANQGSEA. V lost 6 bases to trimming and J lost 5 bases, with 19 bases between them. The CDR3 DNA reads TGCAGCGTGCGGGGTGGCAGCCGGGGTTATGGCTACACCTTC. Amino acid sequence: CSVRGGSRGYGYTF. Looking up the rest from reference TRBV29-1 and TRBJ1-2 gives the full variable domain: SAVISQKPSRDICQRGTSLTIQCQVDSQVTMMFWYRQQPGQSLTLIATANQGSEATYESGFVIDKFPISRPNLTFSTLTVSNMSPEDSSIYLCSVRGGSRGYGYTFGSGTRLTVV.

The chain joins TRBV6-2 or TRBV6-3 to TRBJ2-7, with 7 positions matching TRBD2. The CDR3 loop spans 14 amino acids. CDR1 and CDR2 from the germline V gene are MNHEY and SVGEGT. V lost 4 bases and J lost 2; bases outside the gene matches: 5. The CDR3 nucleotides are TGTGCCAGCAGTTGGGGGGGAGGCACCTACGAGCAGTACTTC. Translation gives CASSWGGGTYEQYF.

V usage is TRBV9 and J usage is TRBJ2-3; D remains unclear. The CDR3 consists of 17 residues. V was trimmed by 0 bases and J by 0 bases, leaving 14 bases between them. The germline CDR1 and CDR2 sequences are SGDLS and YYNGEE. The CDR3 nucleotides read TGTGCCAGCAGCGTAGCCCCCCCCGGACGAAGCACAGATACGCAGTATTTT. This gives the protein CASSVAPPGRSTDTQYF.

Worth noting for this clonotype: Possible read error: a much larger clone is one base away. The rearrangement links TRBV10-3 to TRBJ2-5, with TRBD2 matching 8 bases. This CDR3 comprises 19 residues. V lost 0 bases and J lost 11; bases outside the gene matches: 23. Germline V gives CDR1 ENHRY, CDR2 SYGVKD. For the CDR3, the DNA is TGTGCCATCAGTGAGTCGGTAGCGGGGTCCCGCTCCTCCTACAATGAGCAGTACTTC. Translated, it gives CAISESVAGSRSSYNEQYF.

The CDR3 coding sequence is TGCGCCAGCAGCGACGGGACAGGGGGAAACTATGGCTACACCTTC. Amino acid sequence: CASSDGTGGNYGYTF. The genes are TRBV5-1 and TRBJ1-2, with 11 bases identical to TRBD1. Losses at the gene ends were 4 bases for V and 2 bases for J; bases not matched to a gene: 4. Germline V gene lookup returns CDR1 SGHRS and CDR2 YFSETQ. This CDR3 has 15 residues.

CDR3 in amino acids: CASSGPTVTSSYNSPLHF. CDR3 nucleotide sequence: TGTGCCAGCAGCGGCCCAACAGTGACGAGCTCCTATAATTCACCCCTCCACTTT. The chain joins TRBV7-2 to TRBJ1-6; no clear D. The CDR3 totals 18 residues. CDR1 and CDR2 from the germline V gene are SGHTA and FQGNSA. Trimming shortened V by 5 bases and J by 0 bases, and 17 bases separated the two germline ends.

The J gene is TRBJ2-1, the V gene TRBV6-2 or TRBV6-3, with 10 bases lining up with TRBD2. Germline CDR1 and CDR2: MNHEY and SVGEGT. The ends lost 7 bases at V and 2 bases at J; junction bases unmatched: 8. The CDR3 runs 16 residues. The CDR3 is CASIPSGRGTYNEQFF. CDR3 sequence (DNA): TGTGCCAGCATCCCTAGCGGGAGAGGGACCTACAATGAGCAGTTCTTC.

Of note for this clonotype: At one boundary the junction diverges from the germline segment, which might be a read error. V and J are TRBV10-3 and TRBJ2-3, with unresolved D. The CDR3 is 13 amino acids. CDR1 is ENHRY and CDR2 is SYGVKD in the germline V gene. The CDR3 protein is CAISGRDVDAQYF. The CDR3 coding sequence is TGTGCCATCAGTGGAAGAGACGTAGATGCGCAGTATTTT.

This clonotype has just a few counts. The rearrangement joins TRBV19 to TRBJ1-5; tentative D call: TRBD1 (6 bases). CDR3 length: 15 residues. Trimming shortened V by 7 bases and J by 5 bases, and 18 bases separated the two germline ends. Germline loops: CDR1 LNHDA, CDR2 SQIVND (reference sequence). The DNA for the CDR3 is TGTGCCAGTATGCCCCGGGGGGCCGGTTATCAGCCCCAGCATTTT. This translates into CASMPRGAGYQPQHF.

The CDR3 spells CATSDVGRGNEQFF. CDR3 DNA: TGTGCCACCAGTGATGTCGGGAGGGGCAATGAGCAGTTCTTC. The chain carries TRBV24-1 and TRBJ2-1, with 8 bases aligning to TRBD2. Germline lookup yields CDR1 KGHDR and CDR2 SFDVKD. CDR3 size: 14 residues. J gave up 6 bases and V 3 bases, and 3 bases lay outside the gene matches.

This clonotype has just a few counts. This chain uses TRBV27 with TRBJ2-1, with TRBD2 identical over 11 bases. The length of the CDR3 is 17 residues. With V trimmed by 4 bases and J by 9 bases, 14 bases remained unmatched. CDR1 and CDR2 (germline): MNHEY, SMNVEV (reference sequence). CDR3 amino acids: CASSSPTSGVGDFEQFF. CDR3 DNA sequence: TGTGCCAGCAGTTCACCGACTAGCGGGGTGGGGGACTTTGAGCAGTTCTTC.

In this sample, this clonotype turned up a few times. V gene TRBV5-5 combines with J gene TRBJ2-1; 13 nucleotides agree with TRBD2. V was clipped by 4 bases and J by 6 bases; unmatched bases: 7. The CDR3 runs 16 residues. Per the germline V gene, CDR1 is SGHKS and CDR2 is YYEKEE (reference sequence). The CDR3 coding sequence is TGTGCCAGCAGCAGTACGGGACTAGCGGGGCTCAATGAGCAGTTCTTC. This sequence encodes CASSSTGLAGLNEQFF.

The chain employs TRBV12-3 or TRBV12-4 and TRBJ1-1; D uncertain. V was cut by 3 bases and J by 3 bases, with 8 bases left in between. This CDR3 spans 13 amino acids. The CDR3 DNA reads TGTGCCAGCAGTTTCCGGGTTTACACTGAAGCTTTCTTT. It yields the protein CASSFRVYTEAFF.